This TCR beta chain was identified in a study of shared clonotypes between healthy human individuals. Whole-study context: Aged 18 to 49, the donors were a couple of women and three men.

Study conclusions and caveats: In contrast to clonotypes shared by all four donors, non-shared clonotypes had lower generation probabilities.

The CDR3 sequence is 19 residues long. V lost 7 bases and J 3 bases, leaving 31 bases between the germline ends. Germline V gives CDR1 SGHDT, CDR2 YYEEEE. As concerns this clone: Its antigen is as yet unknown.

Measured with immunoSEQ multiplex PCR; TCRdb has only the in-frame clones, and not every one. This sample carries some 1,100,000 clones, around 78% of them seen once, and the ten largest clones take approximately 0.56%. The specimen was memory CD4+ T cells from PBMCs. As to subset: CD45RA-negative fraction. The receptor comes from a man aged 18 to 35 in good health. Some clones in this sample may be carry-over from other donors' samples. This rearrangement joins TRBV5-6 to TRBJ1-1; the D gene is possibly TRBD1 (5 bases). The CDR3 nucleotides are TGTGCCAGCGCGCCCGGACCCAGAGGCGGGGGTCACATAGACACTGAAGCTTTCTTT. It codes for CASAPGPRGGGHIDTEAFF.